These 2 T cell receptor beta chains came from one sample sequenced in a study of neurological immune-mediated disorders. TCRdb re-derived calls from the 5' RACE reads in MiXCR, one entry per CDR3 protein. The table has 45,000 to 55,000 distinct CDR3 sequences, 5.8% seen once; the top ten hold approximately 1.3%. The material sequenced was CD4+ T cells from blood. Receptor source: a woman in her late teens or twenties with multiple sclerosis.

This clonotype was counted many times. The V call is TRBV9, the J call TRBJ2-1; TRBD2 aligns across 8 bases. Germline-derived CDR1 and CDR2 are SGDLS and YYNGEE. V gave up 4 bases and J gave up 5 bases; unmatched junction bases: 11. This CDR3 has 16 residues. Written as DNA, the CDR3 is TGTGCCAGCAGCCCCCTTCGACTAGCGCTCAACAATGAGCAGTTCTTC. Encoded protein: CASSPLRLALNNEQFF.

In its sample, this clonotype was seen a few times. This rearrangement joins TRBV6-5 to TRBJ1-5, with 9 bases lining up with TRBD1. V was clipped by 7 bases and J by 6 bases; unmatched bases: 16. The CDR3 is 17 amino acids. CDR1 and CDR2 (germline): MNHEY, SVGAGI. CDR3 loop: CASKSDARDRAGQPQHF. The CDR3, as DNA: TGTGCCAGCAAGTCCGACGCCAGGGACAGGGCAGGTCAGCCCCAGCATTTT.